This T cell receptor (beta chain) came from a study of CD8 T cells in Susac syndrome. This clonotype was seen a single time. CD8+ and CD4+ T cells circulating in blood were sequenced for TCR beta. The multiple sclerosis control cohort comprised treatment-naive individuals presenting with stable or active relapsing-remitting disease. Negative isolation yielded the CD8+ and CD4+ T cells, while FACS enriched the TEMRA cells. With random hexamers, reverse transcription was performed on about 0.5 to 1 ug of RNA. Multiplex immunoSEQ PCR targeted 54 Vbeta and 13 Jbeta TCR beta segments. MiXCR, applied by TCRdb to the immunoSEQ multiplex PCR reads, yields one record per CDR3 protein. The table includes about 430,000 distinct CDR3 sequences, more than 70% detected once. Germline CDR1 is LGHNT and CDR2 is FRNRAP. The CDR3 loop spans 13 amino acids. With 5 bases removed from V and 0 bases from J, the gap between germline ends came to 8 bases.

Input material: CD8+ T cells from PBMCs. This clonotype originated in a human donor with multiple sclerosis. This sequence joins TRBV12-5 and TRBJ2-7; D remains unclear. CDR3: CASGPPTSYEQYF. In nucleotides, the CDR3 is TGTGCTAGTGGTCCACCGACCTCCTACGAGCAGTACTTC.